This TCR beta chain was sequenced for a study of response to subunit inactivated influenza vaccine listed by TCRdb under 2018. Background for the entire study: Deep quantitative T cell receptor repertoire profiling was used in the study to track responses to a trivalent subunit inactivated influenza vaccine. What the work shows at the level of the full study, not this receptor alone: According to the authors, only a limited number of new T cells may be recruited by each seasonal influenza vaccination.

The sample's time point label, decoded: approximately 47 days after influenza vaccine administration. This clonotype has only a few counts. The antigen it recognizes is unknown. Within one base of it there is no much larger clone, and no base qualities were kept. CDR1 and CDR2 (SEHNR, FQNEAQ) derive from the germline V gene (reference sequence). Its CDR3 holds 14 amino acids, cysteine through phenylalanine. Just CDR3 DNA is preserved here, 42 bases in frame from base 1. The V end gives up 4 bases and the J end 6 bases, leaving 3 bases in the junction not matched to a gene. Libraries were prepared through RT-PCR. The sequencer was an Illumina HiSeq 2500. TCRdb cleaned the public reads at Q25 with fastp, built clones with MiXCR and kept in-frame beta chains. When rows share a CDR3 protein, they turn into one entry using the most common DNA and genes. The table for this sample lists about 480,000 distinct CDR3 sequences; around 9.9% of them were counted only once. Less than 15% of the sample is held by the ten biggest clonotypes.

This specimen was PBMCs from blood, taken 40 to 50 days after vaccination. The chain uses TRBV7-9 and TRBJ1-6; 7 central nucleotides agree with TRBD1. The receptor was isolated from a man aged 45-65 years who received an inactivated influenza vaccine. Donor details come from another sample of the same person, matched by shared clones. This receptor carries the CDR3 CASSSGQSNSPLHF. The DNA reads TGTGCCAGCAGCTCGGGACAGTCTAATTCACCCCTCCACTTT.